This paragraph reports one T cell receptor (beta chain). The antigen is not known. TCRdb fed the RT-PCR reads into MiXCR, producing one record per CDR3 protein. The table has roughly 760,000 distinct CDR3 sequences, around 20% seen once. The data were taken from a study of response to subunit inactivated influenza vaccine. Study observations and caveats: Each seasonal flu vaccination may recruit only limited new T cells, authors suggested.

V was trimmed by 1 base and J by 4 bases, leaving 11 bases between them. The CDR3 spans 14 residues. Germline V gives CDR1 SGHDT, CDR2 YYEEEE. V and J are TRBV5-6 and TRBJ2-5; D assignment may be TRBD1 or TRBD2 (6 bases each). Sample: PBMCs from blood, taken more than 4 days after vaccination. This TCR was sampled from a man between 45 and 60 years old who received an inactivated influenza vaccine. The CDR3 here is CASSLRRGGETQYF. CDR3 coding DNA: TGTGCCAGCAGCTTGCGCAGGGGAGGAGAGACCCAGTACTTC.